This TCR beta chain is drawn from a study of blood T cell repertoires in COVID-19. About the research overall: In each case, the material was cDNA or gDNA derived from T cells, B-cell-depleted T cells, or PBMCs.

Data came from immunoSEQ multiplex PCR; TCRdb stores just in-frame clones and leaves some out. The repertoire holds 200,000 to 250,000 clones, with under 85% as singletons. This CDR3 is built from 14 residues. From germline, CDR1 is SGHVS and CDR2 FQNEAQ. Trimming removed 2 bases from V and 10 bases from J; junction bases left unmatched: 8. V usage is TRBV7-8 and J usage is TRBJ1-2, with 9 bases matching TRBD1. The sequence derives from a man aged 30-40 years who had recovered from COVID-19. Sequenced material: peripheral blood. CDR3 in DNA: TGTGCCAGCAGCTTATATACAGGGGGCACGGACTACACCTTC. This translates into CASSLYTGGTDYTF. The variable domain in full, completed from reference TRBV7-8 and TRBJ1-2, reads GAGVSQSPRYKVAKRGQDVALRCDPISGHVSLFWYQQALGQGPEFLTYFQNEAQLDKSGLPSDRFFAERPEGSVSTLKIQRTQQEDSAVYLCASSLYTGGTDYTFGSGTRLTVV.